Sequencing of this TCR beta chain was carried out in a study of blood T cell repertoires in COVID-19 (dated by TCRdb to the early 2020s). Study-wide context: Samples covering the acute and convalescent phases of COVID-19 were provided by collaborators in the United States, Italy and Spain. Where available, HLA class I and class II types were taken from metadata supplied by the sample provider and were not determined by assay-based typing. The prospective study material was composed of cDNA or gDNA derived from T cells, B-cell-depleted T cells, or PBMCs. The repertoires were made available in a free public database intended to serve as a resource for research on the immune response to SARS-CoV-2. The samples were drawn from the first 160 participants of the ongoing ImmuneRACE study and from some 1,300 subjects provided by 6 global collaborators. Nearly every sample came with metadata listing a de-identified subject ID, COVID-19 status, age in years and sex. Deeply sampled blood TCRbeta repertoires from subjects exposed to, actively infected with, or recovered from COVID-19 were included in the dataset.

V is pared back by 9 bases and J by 0 bases, with 24 bases lying between the germline termini. The CDR3 has 18 amino acids, counting the end cysteine and phenylalanine. The DNA shown is the 54-base CDR3, in frame from base 1. Taken from the germline V gene (reference sequence), the CDR1 and CDR2 loops are LNHDA and SQIVND. Participants in the prospective study were aged roughly 18 to 100 years, lived in over 20 United States geographic areas, and enrolled through a virtual design. Cohort assignment in the prospective study relied on participant-reported clinical history from a screening survey and a study questionnaire. Exposed participants had been in contact, within 2 weeks of entering the study, with a person who had a PCR-confirmed or clinician-diagnosed case of COVID-19. Mobile phlebotomists in the prospective study collected whole blood, serum and a nasopharyngeal or oropharyngeal swab from every participant. Participants in the prospective study had the option to provide additional blood draws and questionnaires over an approximately two-month period. Before DNA extraction, prospective study blood samples were shipped either frozen or at room temperature.

Broad study findings and their caveats: The quantity of clinical and demographic metadata differed by source and by participant and was supplied without curation.

A word on this clone: Its specific antigen is unknown. No much larger clonotype is one base removed from it; base qualities were not supplied.

TCRbeta CDR3 regions were amplified from genomic DNA by means of the immunoSEQ Assay, a bias-controlled multiplex PCR. The original methods were these. Nucleated cell counts per sample were estimated from amplification of reference gene primers within the assay. To quantify the absolute abundance of each unique TCRbeta CDR3 rearrangement, sequence reads were collapsed and filtered. For each sample, productive Simpson clonality was calculated as the square root of Simpson's diversity index over productive rearrangements. TCRdb took over this immuneACCESS table, retaining in-frame rearrangements with V and J assigned. Such tables are incomplete; in checked studies, under half of the missing clones stem from an unresolved V gene, and the remainder is unexplained. V and J calls and clone size come straight from that table; D and trimming were deduced from the DNA. This sample has 250,000 or so clones in its table, and approximately 89% of those were observed once. The ten largest clones take up approximately 3% of the sample.

The sequencing sample was made of PBMCs or T cells enriched from blood (not recorded which). Recombination joined TRBV19 with TRBJ1-5; a tentative D match to TRBD1 spans 6 bases. The origin of this receptor is a middle-aged man who had been exposed to COVID-19. The CDR3 amino acid sequence is: CASRPGGGLTFSNQPQHF. DNA sequence: TGTGCCAGCCGCCCCGGGGGGGGCCTGACCTTTAGCAATCAGCCCCAGCATTTT.